The 22 T cell receptor beta chains presented below share a single source sample, sequenced in a study of blood T cell repertoires in COVID-19. Assay used: immunoSEQ multiplex PCR; TCRdb lists only in-frame clones, some missing. The table has under 200,000 clones, approximately 80% seen once. The sequenced material came from peripheral blood. Every receptor here comes from a human donor in a cohort sampled during active COVID-19.

This clone was seen only once. The chain carries TRBV6-5 and TRBJ2-5; TRBD2 aligns across 7 bases. The germline V gene encodes CDR1 MNHEY and CDR2 SVGAGI. There are 14 residues in the CDR3. Trimming took 6 bases from V and 5 from J; bases not matched to a gene: 9. CDR3 sequence: CASSPDLGGETQYF. The CDR3 DNA is TGTGCCAGCAGCCCAGACCTCGGGGGGGAGACCCAGTACTTC.

The rearrangement links TRBV12-3 or TRBV12-4 to TRBJ1-1, with 9 nucleotides matching TRBD1. The V segment lost 6 bases and the J segment 7 bases; nucleotides outside the gene matches: 3. The CDR3 is made up of 12 amino acids. CDR3 loop: CASSPDRGEAFF. The CDR3 nucleotides are TGTGCCAGCAGCCCGGACAGGGGTGAAGCTTTCTTT.

The chain combines TRBV6-2 or TRBV6-3 with TRBJ2-1; D gene unclear. CDR1 and CDR2 (germline): MNHEY, SVGEGT. The CDR3 runs to 15 residues. V was cut by 4 bases and J by 0 bases, with 10 bases left in between. CDR3 in amino acids: CASSLRTSSYNEQFF. The CDR3, as DNA: TGTGCCAGCAGTTTACGAACGAGCTCCTACAATGAGCAGTTCTTC.

This CDR3 reads CASSLASTLTFAAEEQYF. The CDR3, as DNA: TGTGCCAGCAGCTTAGCTTCTACCCTAACGTTCGCGGCGGAAGAGCAGTACTTC. The chain is built from TRBV7-2 and TRBJ2-7; unclear D gene. V lost 0 bases and J lost 7, with 25 bases in between. The CDR3 extends over 18 amino acids. CDR1 is SGHTA and CDR2 is FQGNSA in the germline V gene.

The rearrangement links TRBV19 to TRBJ2-1, with 8 bases that match TRBD1. The CDR3 is 11 residues long. Germline V lookup: CDR1 LNHDA, CDR2 SQIVND (reference sequence). The V gene end was trimmed by 7 bases and the J gene end by 12 bases; junction bases not matched to a gene: 5. The CDR3 here is CASTPGTGQFF. CDR3 DNA sequence: TGTGCCAGTACCCCCGGGACAGGGCAGTTCTTC.

There are a few counts of this clone. The rearrangement uses TRBV9 and TRBJ2-7, with 7 bases that match TRBD2. The germline V gene has CDR1 SGDLS and CDR2 YYNGEE. The CDR3 contains 13 residues. The V and J ends lost 2 bases and 5 bases, in that order; junction bases with no gene match: 4. The CDR3 DNA follows: TGTGCCAGCAGCGTCCGGGGGGTGGACGAGCAGTACTTC. It translates to CASSVRGVDEQYF.

V usage is TRBV19 and J usage is TRBJ1-6; D is ambiguous. This CDR3 is built from 14 residues. V lost 8 bases and J lost 2, with 10 bases in between. Germline CDR1 reads LNHDA; CDR2 reads SQIVND (reference sequence). CDR3 region: CASRLVPYNSPLHF. CDR3 DNA: TGTGCCAGTCGTCTTGTTCCCTATAATTCACCCCTCCACTTT.

This chain links TRBV19 with TRBJ1-5, with 7 bases aligning to TRBD1. Germline V gives CDR1 LNHDA, CDR2 SQIVND (reference sequence). The CDR3 runs 18 residues. Germline trimming cut 1 base from V and 0 bases from J; bases unmatched to any gene: 9. DNA for the CDR3: TGTGCCAGTAGTATAGTCTCGGGACAGCAAGATAGCAATCAGCCCCAGCATTTT. It translates to CASSIVSGQQDSNQPQHF.

This clone was counted between two and nine times. J is TRBJ2-2 and V is TRBV4-3; D gene ambiguous. Germline CDR1 reads LGHNA; CDR2 reads YSLEER. CDR3 length: 14 amino acids. V was clipped by 5 bases and J by 7 bases, with 14 bases between them. CDR3 residues: CASSLNQAIGELFF. The CDR3 DNA is TGCGCCAGCAGCTTAAACCAGGCGATCGGGGAGCTGTTTTTT.

This chain uses TRBV15 with TRBJ2-7; the D is unclear. Germline CDR1 LNHNV, CDR2 YYDKDF (reference sequence). The CDR3 totals 16 residues. V was shortened by 0 bases and J by 0 bases, with 12 bases between the two germline ends. CDR3 nucleotide sequence: TGTGCCACCAGCAGAGATCTCCAGTCAAGCTCCTACGAGCAGTACTTC. It specifies CATSRDLQSSSYEQYF.

This chain connects TRBV23-1 to TRBJ2-7, with 10 positions matching TRBD1. TRBV23-1 is an open reading frame, and its role is uncertain. Trimming cost V 7 bases and J 7 bases; bases outside gene matches: 7. The CDR3 spans 13 residues. CDR3 bases: TGCGCCAGCACCACCGGGACAGGGGAGGAGCAGTACTTC. As protein: CASTTGTGEEQYF.

The chain recombines TRBV5-5 with TRBJ2-7; 8 bases map to TRBD1. Trimming removed 0 bases from V and 5 bases from J; junction bases left unmatched: 4. The CDR3 extends over 14 amino acids. CDR1 is SGHKS and CDR2 is YYEKEE in the germline V gene (reference sequence). Here the CDR3 reads CASSLGQGFDEQYF. CDR3 nucleotide sequence: TGTGCCAGCAGCTTGGGACAGGGGTTCGACGAGCAGTACTTC. Variable domain in full (rest from reference TRBV5-5 and TRBJ2-7): DAGVTQSPTHLIKTRGQQVTLRCSPISGHKSVSWYQQVLGQGPQFIFQYYEKEERGRGNFPDRFSARQFPNYSSELNVNALLLGDSALYLCASSLGQGFDEQYFGPGTRLTVT.

The chain links TRBV4-3 to TRBJ1-3, with a possible D match to TRBD1 (5 bases). The CDR3 consists of 17 residues. V was trimmed by 0 bases and J by 0 bases, leaving 12 bases between them. Germline V gene sequence: CDR1 LGHNA, CDR2 YSLEER. In nucleotides, the CDR3 is TGCGCCAGCAGCCAAGATTTGGGACTGAGCTCTGGAAACACCATATATTTT. Its protein is CASSQDLGLSSGNTIYF.

This clone was detected only a few times. In DNA form, the CDR3 reads TGTGCCAGCAGCTTGGGGACTAGGTCTGGGGCCAACGTCCTGACTTTC. It codes for CASSLGTRSGANVLTF. The rearrangement joins TRBV5-4 to TRBJ2-6; 7 nucleotides agree with TRBD2. This CDR3 contains 16 residues. CDR1 is SGHNT and CDR2 is YYREEE in the germline V gene (reference sequence). J gave up 1 base and V 0 bases, and 1 base lay outside the gene matches. The variable domain in full, completed from reference TRBV5-4 and TRBJ2-6, reads ETGVTQSPTHLIKTRGQQVTLRCSSQSGHNTVSWYQQALGQGPQFIFQYYREEENGRGNFPPRFSGLQFPNYSSELNVNALELDDSALYLCASSLGTRSGANVLTFGAGSRLTVL.

As regards this clone: The junction shows a germline mismatch at one end, possibly a read error. The rearrangement uses TRBV6-5 and TRBJ1-1; D might be TRBD1 (6 bases). This CDR3 is built from 13 residues. Germline V lookup: CDR1 MNHEY, CDR2 SVGAGI. In nucleotides, the CDR3 is TGTGTCAGCAGTTACCGGGGGGCCACTGAAGCTTTCTTT. This sequence encodes CVSSYRGATEAFF.

The V and J genes are TRBV7-9 and TRBJ1-2; 7 nucleotides match TRBD1. CDR3 length equals 14 residues. Per the germline V gene, CDR1 is SEHNR and CDR2 is FQNEAQ (reference sequence). Trimming took 4 bases from V and 0 from J; bases not matched to a gene: 2. This CDR3 reads CASSSGQANYGYTF. CDR3 nucleotide sequence: TGTGCCAGCAGCTCCGGACAGGCTAACTATGGCTACACCTTC.

This clone appeared a few times. The rearrangement joins TRBV10-3 to TRBJ2-7; 7 nucleotides agree with TRBD2. The germline CDR1 and CDR2 sequences are ENHRY and SYGVKD. With 7 bases clipped from V and 0 bases from J, the junction kept 3 bases outside the gene matches. The CDR3 totals 13 residues. The CDR3 here is CAITAGASYEQYF. The CDR3 DNA reads TGTGCCATCACTGCGGGAGCCTCCTACGAGCAGTACTTC.

The gene calls are TRBV5-4 and TRBJ1-1; 7 nucleotides agree with TRBD1. Trimming cost V 0 bases and J 0 bases; bases outside gene matches: 2. The CDR3 loop spans 15 amino acids. Germline V gene data show CDR1 as SGHNT and CDR2 as YYREEE (reference sequence). This CDR3 reads CASSLGGQLNTEAFF. CDR3 bases: TGTGCCAGCAGCTTGGGGGGACAGTTGAACACTGAAGCTTTCTTT. The entire variable domain, with the rest obtained from reference TRBV5-4 and TRBJ1-1, is as follows: ETGVTQSPTHLIKTRGQQVTLRCSSQSGHNTVSWYQQALGQGPQFIFQYYREEENGRGNFPPRFSGLQFPNYSSELNVNALELDDSALYLCASSLGGQLNTEAFFGQGTRLTVV.

This chain links TRBV27 with TRBJ1-2; 10 bases fit TRBD1. The V and J ends lost 6 bases and 8 bases, in that order; junction bases with no gene match: 3. The CDR3 runs 12 residues. CDR1 and CDR2 (germline): MNHEY, SMNVEV (reference sequence). The CDR3 sequence is CASRGTGEGYTF. The CDR3 coding sequence is TGTGCCAGCAGGGGGACAGGGGAAGGCTACACCTTC.

The chain has TRBV6-5 and TRBJ2-7, with a possible D match to TRBD1 (6 bases). Germline CDR1 reads MNHEY; CDR2 reads SVGAGI. The ends were cut back, 5 bases at V and 2 bases at J, with 10 bases in the middle. This CDR3 contains 13 residues. Here the CDR3 reads CASSQGTPYEQYF. CDR3 coding DNA: TGTGCCAGCAGTCAGGGGACCCCCTACGAGCAGTACTTC.

The J gene is TRBJ1-4, the V gene TRBV4-1, with D perhaps TRBD1 (6 bases). This CDR3 is 16 amino acids long. Germline assignment: CDR1 MGHRA and CDR2 YSYEKL. V dropped 3 bases and J dropped 8 bases, with 19 bases sitting between them. The CDR3 nucleotides are TGCGCCAGCAGCCAGGGTACAGGGCCTCCAGGGGAAAAACTGTTTTTT. Translation: CASSQGTGPPGEKLFF.

The chain carries TRBV5-1 and TRBJ1-5; 7 bases line up with TRBD1. Per the germline V gene, CDR1 is SGHRS and CDR2 is YFSETQ. The V segment lost 2 bases and the J segment 4 bases; nucleotides outside the gene matches: 9. The CDR3 extends over 16 amino acids. DNA of the CDR3: TGCGCCAGCAGCTTCCGGGACAGCCCCTTTAATCAGCCCCAGCATTTT. The encoded protein is CASSFRDSPFNQPQHF.